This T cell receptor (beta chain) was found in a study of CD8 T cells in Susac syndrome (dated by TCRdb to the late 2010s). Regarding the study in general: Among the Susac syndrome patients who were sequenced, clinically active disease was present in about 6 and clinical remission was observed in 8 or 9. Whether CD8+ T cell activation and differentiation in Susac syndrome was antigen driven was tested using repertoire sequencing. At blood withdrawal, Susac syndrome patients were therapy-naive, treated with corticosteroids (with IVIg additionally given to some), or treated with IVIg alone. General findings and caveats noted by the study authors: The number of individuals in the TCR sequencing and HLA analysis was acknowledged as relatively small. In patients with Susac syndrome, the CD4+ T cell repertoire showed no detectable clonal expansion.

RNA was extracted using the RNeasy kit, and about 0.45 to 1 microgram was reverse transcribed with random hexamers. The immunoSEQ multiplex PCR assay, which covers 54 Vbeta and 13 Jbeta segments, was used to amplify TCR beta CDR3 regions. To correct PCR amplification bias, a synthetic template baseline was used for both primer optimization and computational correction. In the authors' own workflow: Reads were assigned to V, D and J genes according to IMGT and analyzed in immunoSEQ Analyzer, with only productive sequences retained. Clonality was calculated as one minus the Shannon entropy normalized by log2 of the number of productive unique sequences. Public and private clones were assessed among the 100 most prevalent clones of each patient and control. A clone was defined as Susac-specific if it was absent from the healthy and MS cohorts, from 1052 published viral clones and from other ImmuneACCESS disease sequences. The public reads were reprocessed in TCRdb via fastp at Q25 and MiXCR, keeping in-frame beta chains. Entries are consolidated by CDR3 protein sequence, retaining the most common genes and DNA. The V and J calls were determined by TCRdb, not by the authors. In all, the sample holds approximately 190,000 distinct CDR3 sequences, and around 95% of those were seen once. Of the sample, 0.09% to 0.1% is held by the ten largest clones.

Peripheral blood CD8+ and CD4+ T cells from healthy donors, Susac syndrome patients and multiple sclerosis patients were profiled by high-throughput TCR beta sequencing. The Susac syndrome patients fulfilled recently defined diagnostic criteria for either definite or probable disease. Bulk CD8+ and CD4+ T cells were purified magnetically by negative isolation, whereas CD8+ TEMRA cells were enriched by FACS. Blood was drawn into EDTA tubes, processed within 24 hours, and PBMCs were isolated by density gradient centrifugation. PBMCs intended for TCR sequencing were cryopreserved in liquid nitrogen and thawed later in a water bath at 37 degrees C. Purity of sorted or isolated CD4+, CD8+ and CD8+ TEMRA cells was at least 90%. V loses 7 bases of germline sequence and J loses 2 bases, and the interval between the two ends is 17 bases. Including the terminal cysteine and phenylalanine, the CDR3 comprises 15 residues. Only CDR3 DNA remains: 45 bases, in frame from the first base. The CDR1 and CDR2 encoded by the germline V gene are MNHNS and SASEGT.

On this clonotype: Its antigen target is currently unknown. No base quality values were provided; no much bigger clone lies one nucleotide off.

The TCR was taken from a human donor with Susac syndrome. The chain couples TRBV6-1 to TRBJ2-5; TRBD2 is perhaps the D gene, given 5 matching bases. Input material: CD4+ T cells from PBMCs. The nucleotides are TGTGCCAGCAAATCTAACGGGGTACAGCAAGAGACCCAGTACTTC. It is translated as CASKSNGVQQETQYF.